These 6 T cell receptor beta chains share one sample of origin, sequenced in a study of control samples from healthy donors and cancer patients. Here immunoSEQ multiplex PCR was the method, and the copy in TCRdb shows in-frame clones only, minus some. There are roughly 100,000 clones in the sample; around 92% occur only once, and 2% to 2.5% lies in the top ten. Sequenced sample: blood. The receptors originated from a woman between 18 and 30 years old in good health.

The chain employs TRBV6-4 and TRBJ2-1; TRBD2 aligns across 11 bases. CDR3 length: 19 residues. The trim removed 4 bases at V and 2 bases at J, leaving 13 bases unmatched. From germline, CDR1 is MRHNA and CDR2 SNTAGT. CDR3 bases: TGTGCCAGCAGTGCCGACTCGATCGTTAGCGGGAGGGCCTACAATGAGCAGTTCTTC. Translated, it gives CASSADSIVSGRAYNEQFF.

The chain links TRBV28 to TRBJ1-3, with unresolved D. This CDR3 region has 14 residues. With 3 bases removed from V and 0 bases from J, the gap between germline ends came to 6 bases. CDR1 and CDR2 (germline): MDHEN, SYDVKM. CDR3 DNA: TGTGCCAGCAGTTTCTCGAGCTCTGGAAACACCATATATTTT. Its translation is CASSFSSSGNTIYF.

The chain combines TRBV1 with TRBJ1-2. TRBV1 is noted as a pseudogene. The CDR3 extends over 12 amino acids. The CDR3 DNA is TGCACCAGCAGAGGCGGCTACTATGGCTACACCTTC. Protein: CTSRGGYYGYTF.

This chain joins TRBV6-2 or TRBV6-3 and TRBJ1-6; D is ambiguous. V was clipped by 4 bases and J by 10 bases, with 14 bases between them. CDR1 and CDR2 from the germline V gene are MNHEY and SVGEGT. CDR3 length: 14 amino acids. CDR3 DNA sequence: TGTGCCAGCAGTTTGTGGGAAGCGGCGTCACCCCTCCACTTT. This codes for CASSLWEAASPLHF.

V gene TRBV9 combines with J gene TRBJ2-5; 9 nucleotides align to TRBD2. This CDR3 is 16 amino acids long. Trimming took 0 bases from V and 5 from J; bases not matched to a gene: 8. Germline CDR1 and CDR2: SGDLS and YYNGEE. In DNA form, the CDR3 reads TGTGCCAGCAGCGTAGAGGTTAGCGGGAGTGGGGAGACCCAGTACTTC. This sequence encodes CASSVEVSGSGETQYF.

This rearrangement joins TRBV7-9 to TRBJ1-2; tentatively, D is TRBD1 (5 bases). The germline gives CDR1 SEHNR, CDR2 FQNEAQ (reference sequence). Trimming removed 4 bases from V and 0 bases from J, with 9 bases in between. The CDR3 is 14 residues long. The CDR3 DNA reads TGTGCCAGCAGCTACGGACAAACTAACTATGGCTACACCTTC. Translation: CASSYGQTNYGYTF.